Listed below are T cell receptor beta chains from one sample, sequenced in a study of shared clonotypes between healthy human individuals. Data came from immunoSEQ multiplex PCR; TCRdb stores just in-frame clones and leaves some out. The table lists roughly 490,000 clones, about 80% of them singletons. Sequenced input: PBMCs. The receptors shown here come from a woman aged 40 to 50 in good health. Some clones in this sample may be carry-over from other donors' samples. CDR3s include the opening cysteine and the closing phenylalanine or tryptophan. The order of the fields is V gene, J gene, CDR3 protein.

v_call: TRBV29-1
j_call: TRBJ2-7
cdr3_aa: CSVVGTGVTYEQYF

v_call: TRBV18
j_call: TRBJ2-5
cdr3_aa: CASSPVGGAETQYF

v_call: TRBV10-3
j_call: TRBJ2-3
cdr3_aa: CATSGSWNTQYF

v_call: TRBV11-2
j_call: TRBJ2-3
cdr3_aa: CASCWTSGSRGTDTQYF

v_call: TRBV5-4
j_call: TRBJ2-3
cdr3_aa: CASSPGGRSTDTQYF

v_call: TRBV7-2
j_call: TRBJ2-7
cdr3_aa: CASSLRGGQGSSYEQYF

v_call: TRBV6-6
j_call: TRBJ2-1
cdr3_aa: CAVTGTGDLYNEQFF

v_call: TRBV7-2
j_call: TRBJ1-1
cdr3_aa: CASSPMGQGSTEAFF

v_call: TRBV6-6
j_call: TRBJ2-3
cdr3_aa: CASSSSEDTQYF

v_call: TRBV30
j_call: TRBJ2-3
cdr3_aa: CAWRDTGTGGTDTQYF

v_call: TRBV9
j_call: TRBJ1-1
cdr3_aa: CASSVVPGRPNTEAFF

v_call: TRBV9
j_call: TRBJ1-6
cdr3_aa: CASSVRGQNSPLHF

v_call: TRBV27
j_call: TRBJ1-4
cdr3_aa: CASSLQGGYEKLFF

v_call: TRBV6-1
j_call: TRBJ1-1
cdr3_aa: CASSETWTGVSLKRAFF

v_call: TRBV5-4
j_call: TRBJ2-7
cdr3_aa: CASSLSGTSGTSSYEQYF

v_call: TRBV7-9
j_call: TRBJ2-1
cdr3_aa: CASSPRQGATHYNEQFF

v_call: TRBV28
j_call: TRBJ1-2
cdr3_aa: CASSSGSDRGYTF

v_call: TRBV5-1
j_call: TRBJ2-7
cdr3_aa: CASSLSPYEQYF

v_call: TRBV4-2
j_call: TRBJ2-3
cdr3_aa: CASSQEVVSGSWYTQYF

v_call: TRBV11-2
j_call: TRBJ2-1
cdr3_aa: CASSLLKGSYNEQFF

v_call: TRBV18
j_call: TRBJ2-5
cdr3_aa: CASSPTSDSQETQYF

v_call: TRBV28
j_call: TRBJ2-7
cdr3_aa: CASSAPGQAYEQYF

v_call: TRBV10-2
j_call: TRBJ2-7
cdr3_aa: CASRLAGTPYEQYF

v_call: TRBV4-3
j_call: TRBJ2-1
cdr3_aa: CASSQPRGEGNEQFF

v_call: TRBV6-1
j_call: TRBJ1-1
cdr3_aa: CASRDRASMNTEAFF

v_call: TRBV6-5
j_call: TRBJ2-5
cdr3_aa: CASTAGSPETQYF

v_call: TRBV14
j_call: TRBJ2-4
cdr3_aa: CASSQGGSTKNIQYF

v_call: TRBV18
j_call: TRBJ1-2
cdr3_aa: CASARSDSYGYTF

v_call: TRBV5-4
j_call: TRBJ1-1
cdr3_aa: CASSLLQGAGTEAFF

v_call: TRBV7-3
j_call: TRBJ2-5
cdr3_aa: CASSLTGRRVQETQYF

v_call: TRBV30
j_call: TRBJ1-5
cdr3_aa: CAWSTPARNSNQPQHF

v_call: TRBV11-3
j_call: TRBJ2-7
cdr3_aa: CASSTSGRGEQYF

v_call: TRBV6-5
j_call: TRBJ2-1
cdr3_aa: CASTPSGAREQFF

v_call: TRBV18
j_call: TRBJ2-3
cdr3_aa: CASSPPAGGRTDTQYF

v_call: TRBV18
j_call: TRBJ1-1
cdr3_aa: CASSPRDRADTEAFF

v_call: TRBV19
j_call: TRBJ1-5
cdr3_aa: CASSSRVDFNQPQHF

v_call: TRBV30
j_call: TRBJ1-5
cdr3_aa: CAWSPGRGQPQHF

v_call: TRBV27
j_call: TRBJ2-1
cdr3_aa: CASSWLRTLDDNEQFF

v_call: TRBV27
j_call: TRBJ1-1
cdr3_aa: CASSGVRGLRTEAFF

v_call: TRBV15
j_call: TRBJ2-5
cdr3_aa: CATSTYQETQYF

v_call: TRBV7-2
j_call: TRBJ2-3
cdr3_aa: CASSHGGSGRAVADTQYF

v_call: TRBV2
j_call: TRBJ2-4
cdr3_aa: CARLGPQGNIQYF

v_call: TRBV7-9
j_call: TRBJ2-2
cdr3_aa: CASRFGGSGELFF

v_call: TRBV5-1
j_call: TRBJ1-1
cdr3_aa: CASSLEGQYSEAFF

v_call: TRBV9
j_call: TRBJ2-7
cdr3_aa: CASSVDRDREPYEQYF

v_call: TRBV11-1
j_call: TRBJ2-1
cdr3_aa: CASSPLRGGEQFF

v_call: TRBV30
j_call: TRBJ1-5
cdr3_aa: CAWRTAGTGGSQPQHF

v_call: TRBV30
j_call: TRBJ2-1
cdr3_aa: CAWSVRRLAGVVPRNEQFF

v_call: TRBV4-3
j_call: TRBJ1-2
cdr3_aa: CASSQGTGANYGYTF

v_call: TRBV5-1
j_call: TRBJ2-5
cdr3_aa: CASSLGGTGQETQYF

v_call: TRBV4-2
j_call: TRBJ2-7
cdr3_aa: CASSQVAGTSGPYEQYF

v_call: TRBV7-6
j_call: TRBJ2-1
cdr3_aa: CASSLSANNEQFF

v_call: TRBV7-7
j_call: TRBJ2-2
cdr3_aa: CASSRQVNTGELFF

v_call: TRBV11-1
j_call: TRBJ2-7
cdr3_aa: CASSSTGGEQYF

v_call: TRBV2
j_call: TRBJ1-2
cdr3_aa: CASSALQGFGYGYTF

v_call: TRBV6-1
j_call: TRBJ2-7
cdr3_aa: CASMGTGTYEQYF